The 23 T cell receptor beta chains listed next were all sequenced from one sample in a study of shared clonotypes between healthy human individuals. Produced via immunoSEQ multiplex PCR; TCRdb's table is partial and in-frame only. The table shows roughly 640,000 clones, with approximately 74% occurring only once. The sample taken for sequencing was memory CD4+ T cells sorted from blood. Specified subset: CD45RA-negative fraction. These receptors originate from a woman in her twenties or thirties in good health.

The rearrangement uses TRBV19 and TRBJ2-5; 9 bases line up with TRBD1. This CDR3 comprises 14 residues. Germline V lookup: CDR1 LNHDA, CDR2 SQIVND (reference sequence). V lost 2 bases and J lost 5; bases outside the gene matches: 3. The CDR3 protein is CASSITGGTETQYF. CDR3 DNA: TGTGCCAGTAGTATAACAGGGGGCACGGAGACCCAGTACTTC.

V gene TRBV2 combines with J gene TRBJ1-2; weak D call: TRBD1 (5 bases). CDR1 SNHLY and CDR2 FYNNEI come from the germline V gene. The CDR3 sequence is 12 residues long. V dropped 6 bases and J dropped 8 bases, with 13 bases sitting between them. The CDR3 coding sequence is TGTGCCAGCAGGCGGGAGGGGCGGGGCTACACCTTC. This encodes CASRREGRGYTF.

The chain recombines TRBV11-2 with TRBJ2-6; TRBD1 aligns across 7 bases. Trimming at V came to 5 bases and at J to 0 bases, leaving 10 bases not matched to a gene. Looked up from germline, CDR1 is SGHAT and CDR2 is FQNNGV. The CDR3 runs to 18 residues. The CDR3 loop is CASSTKTGSPSGANVLTF. In DNA form, the CDR3 reads TGTGCCAGCAGCACAAAGACAGGGAGCCCCTCTGGGGCCAACGTCCTGACTTTC.

CDR3 bases: TGCGCCAGCAGCGGAATGACTACACGAGAGACCCAGTACTTC. It codes for CASSGMTTRETQYF. V is TRBV5-1 and J is TRBJ2-5, with D perhaps TRBD2 (5 bases). There are 14 residues in the CDR3. CDR1 and CDR2 from the germline V gene are SGHRS and YFSETQ. Deletions cut 4 bases from V and 4 bases from J, with 14 bases between.

This chain links TRBV6-5 with TRBJ2-3; D is perhaps TRBD2 (5 bases). Germline V gene data show CDR1 as MNHEY and CDR2 as SVGAGI. The germline V and J ends were trimmed by 7 bases and 0 bases, with 11 bases remaining between them. There are 14 residues in the CDR3. CDR3 nucleotides: TGTGCCAGCATAGATGCGGGTAGCACAGATACGCAGTATTTT. Amino acids: CASIDAGSTDTQYF.

V is TRBV25-1 and J is TRBJ2-7; D uncertain. Trimming pared 5 bases from V and 2 bases from J, leaving 16 bases between. From germline, CDR1 is MGHDK and CDR2 SYGVNS. This CDR3 contains 15 residues. CDR3 nucleotides: TGTGCCAGCAGTCCAAGGACGGGTATTACCTACGAGCAGTACTTC. Translating gives CASSPRTGITYEQYF.

Details on this clone: This likely stems from a read error, as it lies one base from a far larger clone. The V gene is TRBV4-1, the J gene TRBJ2-7; D remains unclear. Germline V gene data show CDR1 as MGHRA and CDR2 as YSYEKL. Trimming stripped 0 bases from V and 4 bases from J, with 13 bases between. The length of the CDR3 is 15 residues. CDR3 coding DNA: TGCGCCAGCAGCCAAGAGGCCGCTGTGGTATACGAGCAGTACTTC. Amino acids: CASSQEAAVVYEQYF.

The sample holds a few counts of this clone. CDR3 sequence (DNA): TGTGCCAGCAGCTTGTATGGCGGATCTGGAAACACCATATATTTT. Translated, it gives CASSLYGGSGNTIYF. The J gene is TRBJ1-3, the V gene TRBV5-4, with D unclear. Trimming took 1 base from V and 1 from J, leaving 9 bases between them. Per the germline V gene, CDR1 is SGHNT and CDR2 is YYREEE (reference sequence). CDR3 length: 15 residues.

This chain joins TRBV25-1 and TRBJ1-5; TRBD1 matches at 7 bases. Per the germline V gene, CDR1 is MGHDK and CDR2 is SYGVNS. The CDR3 runs 14 residues. J was trimmed by 5 bases and V by 4 bases; bases with no gene match: 5. The DNA for the CDR3 is TGTGCCAGCAGTGGGAACAGGGGTGATCAGCCCCAGCATTTT. Encoded protein: CASSGNRGDQPQHF.

V usage is TRBV18 and J usage is TRBJ2-1; 9 bases map to TRBD1. CDR1 is KGHSH, CDR2 LQKENI, per germline. Trimming at V came to 1 base and at J to 4 bases, leaving 2 bases not matched to a gene. There are 15 residues in the CDR3. CDR3 amino acids: CASSPRQGVYNEQFF. Written as DNA, the CDR3 is TGTGCCAGCTCACCACGACAGGGGGTGTACAATGAGCAGTTCTTC. Using reference TRBV18 and TRBJ2-1 for the parts outside the CDR3, the full variable domain is NAGVMQNPRHLVRRRGQEARLRCSPMKGHSHVYWYRQLPEEGLKFMVYLQKENIIDESGMPKERFSAEFPKEGPSILRIQQVVRGDSAAYFCASSPRQGVYNEQFFGPGTRLTVL.

This clone showed up just a few times. This chain links TRBV6-1 with TRBJ2-5; D might be TRBD2 (6 bases). The CDR3 sequence is 16 residues long. CDR1 is MNHNS and CDR2 is SASEGT in the germline V gene. V dropped 0 bases and J dropped 4 bases, with 15 bases sitting between them. CDR3 in amino acids: CASSEAPTSPGETQYF. As DNA, the CDR3 is TGTGCCAGCAGTGAAGCGCCCACTAGCCCTGGAGAGACCCAGTACTTC.

The chain has TRBV9 and TRBJ1-6; no definite D call. Trimming cost V 4 bases and J 10 bases, with 15 bases left between them. The germline gives CDR1 SGDLS, CDR2 YYNGEE. The CDR3 contains 14 residues. For the CDR3, the DNA is TGTGCCAGCAGCCGCCAGGCCGAAGAATCACCCCTCCACTTT. It translates to CASSRQAEESPLHF.

The chain joins TRBV28 to TRBJ1-3; no clear D gene. The CDR3 contains 16 residues. CDR1 is MDHEN and CDR2 is SYDVKM in the germline V gene. V lost 4 bases and J 0 bases, leaving 13 bases between the germline ends. For the CDR3, the DNA is TGTGCCAGCAGTTCCCCAGGCGCACCCTCTGGAAACACCATATATTTT. This gives the protein CASSSPGAPSGNTIYF. The full variable domain, completed using reference TRBV28 and TRBJ1-3, is DVKVTQSSRYLVKRTGEKVFLECVQDMDHENMFWYRQDPGLGLRLIYFSYDVKMKEKGDIPEGYSVSREKKERFSLILESASTNQTSMYLCASSSPGAPSGNTIYFGEGSWLTVV.

The chain joins TRBV28 to TRBJ1-5; TRBD1 is a possible D gene (6 bases). This CDR3 is 16 amino acids long. Trimming took 3 bases from V and 6 from J, leaving 18 bases between them. CDR1 MDHEN and CDR2 SYDVKM come from the germline V gene. CDR3: CASSFKGPRGGQPQHF. The CDR3 nucleotides read TGTGCCAGCAGTTTTAAGGGCCCGAGGGGGGGTCAGCCCCAGCATTTT.

The chain employs TRBV5-1 and TRBJ2-7; weak D call: TRBD1 (5 bases). Germline V CDR1 and CDR2: SGHRS, YFSETQ. The germline V and J ends were trimmed by 5 bases and 3 bases, with 12 bases remaining between them. This CDR3 has 13 residues. This CDR3 is CASRVQGSYEQYF. The CDR3 coding sequence is TGCGCCAGCAGGGTGCAGGGAAGCTACGAGCAGTACTTC.

This clone was seen only once. Just one base apart from a much larger clone, this may be a read error. Other DNA sequences in this specimen translate into the identical CDR3. The chain employs TRBV7-2 and TRBJ2-1; TRBD2 might be the D (5 bases). V was trimmed by 3 bases and J by 0 bases, leaving 6 bases between them. The CDR3 covers 14 residues. Germline V gives CDR1 SGHTA, CDR2 FQGNSA. In nucleotides, the CDR3 is TGTGCCAGCAGCTTGGCGGGCTCCTACAATGAGCAGTTCTTC. It encodes CASSLAGSYNEQFF.

The count of this clone is one. The genes are TRBV6-6 and TRBJ2-1, with 13 bases aligning to TRBD2. With 6 bases clipped from V and 4 bases from J, the junction kept 6 bases outside the gene matches. The CDR3 covers 16 residues. The germline V gene encodes CDR1 MNHNY and CDR2 SVGAGI (reference sequence). The CDR3 DNA sequence: TGTGCCAGCAGCGCAGGGACTAGCGGGACGTACAATGAGCAGTTCTTC. It translates to CASSAGTSGTYNEQFF.

The rearrangement links TRBV10-3 to TRBJ1-1; D is unclear. This CDR3 is 13 amino acids long. V lost 1 base to trimming and J lost 8 bases, with 11 bases between them. Germline V lookup: CDR1 ENHRY, CDR2 SYGVKD. CDR3 bases: TGTGCCATCAGTGAGTTCAGAACACCAGAAGCTTTCTTT. Translation gives CAISEFRTPEAFF.

This clone was observed a handful of times. The chain combines TRBV28 with TRBJ1-5; TRBD1 matches 9 bases. This CDR3 spans 15 amino acids. Looked up from germline, CDR1 is MDHEN and CDR2 is SYDVKM. The trim removed 6 bases at V and 4 bases at J, leaving 7 bases unmatched. CDR3 DNA sequence: TGTGCCAGCAGACGCCGGGACAGGGCAAATCAGCCCCAGCATTTT. It encodes CASRRRDRANQPQHF. Drawing the rest from reference TRBV28 and TRBJ1-5, the complete variable domain is DVKVTQSSRYLVKRTGEKVFLECVQDMDHENMFWYRQDPGLGLRLIYFSYDVKMKEKGDIPEGYSVSREKKERFSLILESASTNQTSMYLCASRRRDRANQPQHFGDGTRLSIL.

The chain employs TRBV6-1 and TRBJ2-3; tentatively, D is TRBD2 (8 bases). V gave up 1 base and J gave up 5 bases, with 25 bases separating them. The CDR3 sequence is 19 residues long. CDR1 and CDR2 (germline): MNHNS, SASEGT. The CDR3 loop is CASSEVRGPSGGPGDTQYF. CDR3 coding DNA: TGTGCCAGCAGTGAAGTGAGGGGGCCTTCGGGAGGGCCCGGAGATACGCAGTATTTT.

The chain joins TRBV7-9 to TRBJ2-1; perhaps TRBD2 as D (5 bases). This CDR3 comprises 16 residues. From germline, CDR1 is SEHNR and CDR2 FQNEAQ (reference sequence). The V gene lost 1 base and the J gene lost 9 bases, with 19 bases spanning the gap. The CDR3 spells CASSLVVGALGGEQFF. The CDR3 nucleotides are TGTGCCAGCAGCTTAGTTGTGGGAGCATTAGGCGGTGAGCAGTTCTTC.

Of note for this clone: Additional DNA sequences in this sample encode the identical CDR3. The genes are TRBV10-3 and TRBJ2-7; D gene uncertain. The CDR3 covers 11 residues. Germline assignment: CDR1 ENHRY and CDR2 SYGVKD. The V gene lost 3 bases and the J gene lost 2 bases, with 2 bases spanning the gap. The CDR3 spells CAISDPYEQYF. CDR3 nucleotide sequence: TGTGCCATCAGTGATCCCTACGAGCAGTACTTC.

The gene calls are TRBV28 and TRBJ2-4; D remains ambiguous. The CDR3 sequence is 14 residues long. V gave up 6 bases and J gave up 0 bases, with 9 bases separating them. CDR1 MDHEN and CDR2 SYDVKM come from the germline V gene. The CDR3 loop is CASSVTLAKNIQYF. As DNA, the CDR3 is TGTGCCAGCAGCGTGACCTTAGCCAAAAACATTCAGTACTTC. Full variable domain (outside the CDR3, taken from reference TRBV28 and TRBJ2-4): DVKVTQSSRYLVKRTGEKVFLECVQDMDHENMFWYRQDPGLGLRLIYFSYDVKMKEKGDIPEGYSVSREKKERFSLILESASTNQTSMYLCASSVTLAKNIQYFGAGTRLSVL.